This T cell receptor (beta chain) is from a study of T-cell reconstitution after alpha-beta-depleted transplantation in children. V lost 3 bases to trimming and J lost 6 bases, with 5 bases between them. The CDR3 contains 11 residues. Preparation of the TCRbeta library involved a method that used unique molecular identifiers. TCRdb called the PCR reads again in MiXCR, with one record for every CDR3 protein. The sample holds under 150,000 distinct CDR3 sequences, about 9.5% seen once. Sequencing used PBMCs, mostly from graft donor cells, obtained 180 days after TCRalphabeta/CD19-depleted stem cell transplant. The J gene is TRBJ2-5, the V gene TRBV12-3 or TRBV12-4; D remains unclear. The sequence was obtained from a girl less than two years old who had a stem cell transplant for combined immunodeficiency, so the T cells may come from the graft donor. The CDR3, as DNA: TGTGCCAGCAGTTTCTATAAGACCCAGTACTTC. Its translation: CASSFYKTQYF.